The source of this T cell receptor beta chain is a study of T cells after yellow fever vaccination. There are 13 residues in the CDR3. Between the trimmed V and J ends, which lost 5 bases and 6 bases, there was a span of 13 bases. From germline, CDR1 is MNHEY and CDR2 SVGAGI. MiXCR, applied by TCRdb to the 5' RACE reads, yields one record per CDR3 protein. Counted here are about 63,000 distinct CDR3 sequences, roughly 7.3% occurring once; the ten biggest clones make up 35% to 45%. This clonotype was recorded many times. The rearrangement links TRBV6-5 to TRBJ1-2; maybe TRBD1 (5 bases). The material sequenced was CD8+ T cells sorted from PBMCs, taken 15 days after the yellow fever booster vaccination. This sequence originates from a man aged 25 to 40 who received the YFV17D yellow fever vaccine. The CDR3 coding sequence is TGTGCCAGCAGTATCACGGCCAGGGATGGCTACACCTTC. Its protein product is CASSITARDGYTF.